These 2 T cell receptor beta chains share one sample of origin, sequenced in a study of cytomegalovirus exposure and HLA in healthy donors. PCR used 60 Vbeta primers and 13 Jbeta primers. Repertoires were generated with immunoSEQ multiplex PCR, while TCRdb's copy carries only in-frame clones and drops some. The sample features 100,000 to 150,000 clones, with approximately 2.6% in its top ten. The sequenced material came from PBMCs. The receptor set was obtained from a young man in good health and CMV-seronegative.

J is TRBJ1-5 and V is TRBV19, with 10 bases fitting TRBD1. V gave up 4 bases and J gave up 2 bases; unmatched junction bases: 8. This CDR3 is 17 amino acids long. Per the germline V gene, CDR1 is LNHDA and CDR2 is SQIVND (reference sequence). CDR3 nucleotides: TGTGCCAGTAGTAGCCGGGACAGGGGTTGGGGCAATCAGCCCCAGCATTTT. This codes for CASSSRDRGWGNQPQHF.

The chain has TRBV11-1 and TRBJ1-5; TRBD1 matches at 7 bases. The CDR3 length is 15 residues. The J segment lost 2 bases and the V segment lost 6 bases, leaving 7 bases of the junction unmatched. CDR1 is SGHAT and CDR2 is FQDESV in the germline V gene (reference sequence). This CDR3 is CASSLTGSGNQPQHF. The CDR3 nucleotides are TGTGCCAGCAGTTTGACAGGGTCGGGCAATCAGCCCCAGCATTTT.